A single sample is the source of the 9 T cell receptor beta chains below, sequenced in a study of control samples from healthy donors and cancer patients. Sequencing used immunoSEQ multiplex PCR; TCRdb keeps in-frame clones, though not all of them. The sample includes 120,000 to 150,000 clones, roughly 89% of them seen just once. Material for sequencing was blood. All receptors derive from a man younger than 35 in good health.

V is TRBV30 and J is TRBJ2-5; 7 nucleotides align to TRBD2. CDR1 is GTSNPN and CDR2 is SVGIG in the germline V gene (reference sequence). The CDR3 has 16 amino acids. The ends lost 0 bases at V and 5 bases at J; junction bases unmatched: 12. The CDR3 reads CAWSVSQASGRETQYF. For the CDR3, the DNA is TGTGCCTGGAGTGTAAGTCAGGCTAGCGGTAGGGAGACCCAGTACTTC.

This chain joins TRBV3-1 (or the pseudogene TRBV3-2) and TRBJ2-1; 14 bases align to TRBD2. This CDR3 is 19 amino acids long. With V trimmed by 0 bases and J by 2 bases, 6 bases remained unmatched. The germline V gene has CDR1 LGHDT and CDR2 YNNKEL (reference sequence). The DNA for the CDR3 is TGTGCCAGCAGCCAAGAGGCCCTGACTAGCGGGGGGGCCTACAATGAGCAGTTCTTC. Encoded protein: CASSQEALTSGGAYNEQFF.

The gene calls are TRBV6-5 and TRBJ2-7; D unclear. This CDR3 has 14 amino acids. The V gene's germline CDR1 is MNHEY and CDR2 SVGAGI. V was pared by 2 bases and J by 3 bases, with 11 bases between. CDR3 amino acids: CASSYRSGGYEQYF. The CDR3, as DNA: TGTGCCAGCAGTTACCGATCTGGTGGCTACGAGCAGTACTTC.

The chain joins TRBV4-1 to TRBJ1-5; unclear D gene. Per germline, CDR1 MGHRA and CDR2 YSYEKL. V was trimmed by 4 bases and J by 5 bases, leaving 15 bases between them. The CDR3 spans 15 residues. The CDR3 sequence is CASSPTLGNHQPQHF. The DNA of the CDR3 is TGCGCCAGCAGCCCTACCTTGGGAAATCATCAGCCCCAGCATTTT.

This clone was recorded only once. The chain uses TRBV14 and TRBJ2-7; D is ambiguous. The CDR3 loop spans 11 amino acids. V dropped 3 bases and J dropped 0 bases, with 0 bases sitting between them. Per the germline V gene, CDR1 is SGHDN and CDR2 is FVKESK. The CDR3 coding sequence is TGTGCCAGCAGCCACTCCTACGAGCAGTACTTC. Translation: CASSHSYEQYF.

V is TRBV3-1 (or the pseudogene TRBV3-2) and J is TRBJ1-2, with D perhaps matching TRBD1 (5 bases). From germline, CDR1 is LGHDT and CDR2 YNNKEL (reference sequence). Trimming cost V 2 bases and J 6 bases, with 10 bases left between them. There are 13 residues in the CDR3. CDR3: CASSQQTGHGYTF. As DNA, the CDR3 is TGTGCCAGCAGCCAACAAACAGGACATGGCTACACCTTC.

The rearrangement uses TRBV7-9 and TRBJ1-2; D uncertain. The CDR3 totals 13 residues. The V gene's germline CDR1 is SEHNR and CDR2 FQNEAQ (reference sequence). Between the trimmed V and J ends, which lost 3 bases and 2 bases, there was a span of 7 bases. In DNA, the CDR3 is TGTGCCAGCAGCTTTAATGGGAACTATGGCTACACCTTC. Translating it yields CASSFNGNYGYTF. Supplemented by reference TRBV7-9 and TRBJ1-2, the full variable domain reads DTGVSQNPRHKITKRGQNVTFRCDPISEHNRLYWYRQTLGQGPEFLTYFQNEAQLEKSRLLSDRFSAERPKGSFSTLEIQRTEQGDSAMYLCASSFNGNYGYTFGSGTRLTVV.

The rearrangement joins TRBV3-1 (or the pseudogene TRBV3-2) to TRBJ1-4, with D hard to call. Germline CDR1 is LGHDT and CDR2 is YNNKEL (reference sequence). V gave up 4 bases and J gave up 4 bases, with 10 bases separating them. CDR3 size: 14 residues. CDR3 protein: CASSPGGFNEKLFF. In DNA form, the CDR3 reads TGTGCCAGCAGCCCGGGAGGCTTTAATGAAAAACTGTTTTTT.

The chain couples TRBV3-1 (or the pseudogene TRBV3-2) to TRBJ2-7; TRBD1 aligns across 8 bases. The CDR3 is made up of 16 amino acids. V lost 4 bases and J lost 4; bases outside the gene matches: 12. Germline CDR1 is LGHDT and CDR2 is YNNKEL (reference sequence). The CDR3 nucleotides read TGTGCCAGCAGCCGAACACAGGGGGTAAATTTATACGAGCAGTACTTC. Translated: CASSRTQGVNLYEQYF.